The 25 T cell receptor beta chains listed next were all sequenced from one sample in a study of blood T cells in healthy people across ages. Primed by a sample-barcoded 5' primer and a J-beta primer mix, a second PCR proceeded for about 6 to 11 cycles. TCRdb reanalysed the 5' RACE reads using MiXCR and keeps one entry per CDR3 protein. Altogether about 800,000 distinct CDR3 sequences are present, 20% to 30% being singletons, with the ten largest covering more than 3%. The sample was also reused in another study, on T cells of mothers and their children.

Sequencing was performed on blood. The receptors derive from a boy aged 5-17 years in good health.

Written as DNA, the CDR3 is TGTGCCAGCAGTTCGTACAGGGGGCAGACGGAGACCCAGTACTTC. Its protein product is CASSSYRGQTETQYF. The rearrangement joins TRBV6-2 or TRBV6-3 to TRBJ2-5, with 9 bases lining up with TRBD1. The CDR3 totals 15 residues. The germline gives CDR1 MNHEY, CDR2 SVGEGT. Trimming took 4 bases from V and 5 from J; bases not matched to a gene: 8.

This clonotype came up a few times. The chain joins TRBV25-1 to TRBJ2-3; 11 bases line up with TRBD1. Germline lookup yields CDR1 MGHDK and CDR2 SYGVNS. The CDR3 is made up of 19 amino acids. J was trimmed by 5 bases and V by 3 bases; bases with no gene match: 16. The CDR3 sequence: CASSDFRTGGRRWEDTQYF. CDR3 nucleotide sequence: TGTGCCAGCAGTGATTTCCGGACAGGGGGCAGGCGTTGGGAAGATACGCAGTATTTT.

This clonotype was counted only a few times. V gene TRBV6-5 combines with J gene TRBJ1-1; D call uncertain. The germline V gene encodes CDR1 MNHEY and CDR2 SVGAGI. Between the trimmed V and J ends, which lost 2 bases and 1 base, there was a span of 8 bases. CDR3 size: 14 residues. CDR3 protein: CASSYEKKNTEAFF. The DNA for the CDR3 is TGTGCCAGCAGTTACGAGAAGAAGAACACTGAAGCTTTCTTT.

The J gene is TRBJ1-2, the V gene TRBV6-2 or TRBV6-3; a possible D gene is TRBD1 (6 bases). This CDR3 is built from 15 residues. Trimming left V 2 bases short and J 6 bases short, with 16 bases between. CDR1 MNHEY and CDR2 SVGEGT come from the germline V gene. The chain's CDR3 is CASSYEPTGGNGYTF. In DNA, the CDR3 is TGTGCCAGCAGTTACGAGCCGACAGGAGGGAATGGCTACACCTTC.

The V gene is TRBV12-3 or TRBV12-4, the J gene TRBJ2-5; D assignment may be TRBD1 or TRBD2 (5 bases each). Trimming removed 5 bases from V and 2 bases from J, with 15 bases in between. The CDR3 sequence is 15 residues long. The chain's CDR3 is CASSTRDLIQETQYF. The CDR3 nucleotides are TGTGCCAGCAGTACCCGGGACCTGATACAAGAGACCCAGTACTTC.

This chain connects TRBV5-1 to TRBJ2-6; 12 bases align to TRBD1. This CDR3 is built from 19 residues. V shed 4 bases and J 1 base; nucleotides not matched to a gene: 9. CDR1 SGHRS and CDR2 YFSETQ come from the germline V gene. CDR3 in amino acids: CASSPGTGGGKSGANVLTF. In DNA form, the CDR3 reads TGCGCCAGCAGCCCCGGGACAGGGGGCGGCAAGTCTGGGGCCAACGTCCTGACTTTC.

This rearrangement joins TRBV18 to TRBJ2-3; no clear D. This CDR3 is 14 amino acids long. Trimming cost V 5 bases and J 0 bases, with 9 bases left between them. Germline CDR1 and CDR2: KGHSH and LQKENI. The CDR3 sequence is CASSETSSTDTQYF. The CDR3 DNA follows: TGTGCCAGCTCAGAGACTTCTAGCACAGATACGCAGTATTTT.

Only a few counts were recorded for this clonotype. Here the CDR3 reads CATSSPLGRNEKLFF. CDR3 sequence (DNA): TGTGCCACCAGCAGCCCCCTCGGGAGAAATGAAAAACTGTTTTTT. The V and J genes are TRBV15 and TRBJ1-4; D unclear. There are 15 residues in the CDR3. Between the trimmed V and J ends, which lost 3 bases and 5 bases, there was a span of 13 bases. Germline V gene lookup returns CDR1 LNHNV and CDR2 YYDKDF (reference sequence). The whole variable domain, filled in from reference TRBV15 and TRBJ1-4, reads DAMVIQNPRYQVTQFGKPVTLSCSQTLNHNVMYWYQQKSSQAPKLLFHYYDKDFNNEADTPDNFQSRRPNTSFCFLDIRSPGLGDTAMYLCATSSPLGRNEKLFFGSGTQLSVL.

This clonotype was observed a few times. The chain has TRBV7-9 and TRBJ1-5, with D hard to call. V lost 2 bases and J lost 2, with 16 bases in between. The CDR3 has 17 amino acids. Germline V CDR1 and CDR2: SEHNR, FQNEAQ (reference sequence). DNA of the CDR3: TGTGCCAGCAGCTTATTCCCACGATCAAAGGGCAATCAGCCCCAGCATTTT. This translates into CASSLFPRSKGNQPQHF.

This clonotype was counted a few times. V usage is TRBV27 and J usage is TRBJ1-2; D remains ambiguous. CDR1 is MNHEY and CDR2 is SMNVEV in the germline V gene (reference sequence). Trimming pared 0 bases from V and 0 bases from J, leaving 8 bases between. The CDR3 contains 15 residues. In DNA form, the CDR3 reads TGTGCCAGCAGTTTATCGGTCAAAACTAACTATGGCTACACCTTC. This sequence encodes CASSLSVKTNYGYTF.

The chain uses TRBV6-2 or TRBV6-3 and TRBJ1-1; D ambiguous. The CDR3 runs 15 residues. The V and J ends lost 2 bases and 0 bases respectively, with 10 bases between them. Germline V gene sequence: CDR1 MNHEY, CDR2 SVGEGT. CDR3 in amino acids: CASSYDNKMNTEAFF. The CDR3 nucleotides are TGTGCCAGCAGTTACGACAACAAAATGAACACTGAAGCTTTCTTT.

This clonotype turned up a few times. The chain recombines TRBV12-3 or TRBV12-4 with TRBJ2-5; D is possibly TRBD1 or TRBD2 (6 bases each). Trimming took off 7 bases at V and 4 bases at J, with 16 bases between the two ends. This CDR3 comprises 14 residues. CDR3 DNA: TGTGCCAGCACCCTGAGGGGGGTCTCAGAGACCCAGTACTTC. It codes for CASTLRGVSETQYF.

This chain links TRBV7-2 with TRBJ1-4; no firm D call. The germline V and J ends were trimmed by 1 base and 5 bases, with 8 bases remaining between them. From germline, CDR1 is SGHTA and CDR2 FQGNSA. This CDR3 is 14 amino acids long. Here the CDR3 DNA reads TGTGCCAGCAGCTTAGAATCTGGGAATGAAAAACTGTTTTTT. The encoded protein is CASSLESGNEKLFF.

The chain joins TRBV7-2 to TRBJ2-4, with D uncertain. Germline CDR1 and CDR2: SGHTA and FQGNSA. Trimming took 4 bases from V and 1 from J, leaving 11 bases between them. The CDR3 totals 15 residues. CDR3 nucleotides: TGTGCCAGCAGCTCCTCTAGGGCTGCCAAAAACATTCAGTACTTC. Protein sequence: CASSSSRAAKNIQYF.

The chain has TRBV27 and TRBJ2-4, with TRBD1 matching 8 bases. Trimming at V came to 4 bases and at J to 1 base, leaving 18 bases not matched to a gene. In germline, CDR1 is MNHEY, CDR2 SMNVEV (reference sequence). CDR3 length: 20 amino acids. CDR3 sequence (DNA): TGTGCCAGCAGTTCAGCCTTCGACAGGGGTCATAAGTTTGCCAAAAACATTCAGTACTTC. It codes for CASSSAFDRGHKFAKNIQYF.

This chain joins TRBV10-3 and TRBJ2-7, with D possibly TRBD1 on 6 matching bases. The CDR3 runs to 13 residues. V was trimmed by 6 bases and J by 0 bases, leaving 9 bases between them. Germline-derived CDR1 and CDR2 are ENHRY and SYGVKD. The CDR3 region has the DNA TGTGCCATCAGAAGACAGGACTCCTACGAGCAGTACTTC. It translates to CAIRRQDSYEQYF.

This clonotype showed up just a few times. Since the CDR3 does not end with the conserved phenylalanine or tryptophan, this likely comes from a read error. The CDR3 DNA is TGTGCCAGCAGCCCGGGACAGGGGGGTTACGAGCAGTACCTC. Residues: CASSPGQGGYEQYL. The chain has TRBV9 and TRBJ2-7; 11 bases map to TRBD1. CDR3 length equals 14 residues. Germline CDR1 reads SGDLS; CDR2 reads YYNGEE. With 4 bases clipped from V and 4 bases from J, the junction kept 4 bases outside the gene matches.

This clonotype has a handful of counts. The CDR3 coding sequence is TGCGCCAGCAGCCAAGCTCCGCCAGGGAACACCGGGGAGCTGTTTTTT. It codes for CASSQAPPGNTGELFF. This chain uses TRBV4-3 with TRBJ2-2; no definite D call. V lost 1 base to trimming and J lost 1 base, with 10 bases between them. Germline V gives CDR1 LGHNA, CDR2 YSLEER. The CDR3 is made up of 16 amino acids.

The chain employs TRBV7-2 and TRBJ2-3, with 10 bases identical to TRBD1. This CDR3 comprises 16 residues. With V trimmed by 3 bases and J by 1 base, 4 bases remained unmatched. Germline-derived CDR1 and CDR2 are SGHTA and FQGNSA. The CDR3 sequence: CASSFDRGPGTDTQYF. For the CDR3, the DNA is TGTGCCAGCAGCTTCGACAGGGGGCCGGGCACAGATACGCAGTATTTT.

This CDR3 reads CATSRVADSSYEQYF. Here the CDR3 DNA reads TGTGCCACCAGCAGAGTGGCAGATAGCTCCTACGAGCAGTACTTC. V is TRBV15 and J is TRBJ2-7; D remains unclear. V was trimmed by 1 base and J by 0 bases, leaving 10 bases between them. This CDR3 contains 15 residues. Germline V gives CDR1 LNHNV, CDR2 YYDKDF (reference sequence).

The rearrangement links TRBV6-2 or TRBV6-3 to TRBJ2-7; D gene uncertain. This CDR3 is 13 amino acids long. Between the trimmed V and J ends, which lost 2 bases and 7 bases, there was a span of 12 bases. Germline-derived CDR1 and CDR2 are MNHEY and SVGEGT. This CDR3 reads CASSYVPSGEQYF. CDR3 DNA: TGTGCCAGCAGTTACGTGCCGTCCGGAGAGCAGTACTTC.

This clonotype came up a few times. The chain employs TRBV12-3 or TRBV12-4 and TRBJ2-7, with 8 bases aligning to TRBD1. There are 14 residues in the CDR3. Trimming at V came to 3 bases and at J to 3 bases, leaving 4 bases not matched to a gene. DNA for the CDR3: TGTGCCAGCAGTTTCTGGACAGGGCGCTACGAGCAGTACTTC. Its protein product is CASSFWTGRYEQYF.

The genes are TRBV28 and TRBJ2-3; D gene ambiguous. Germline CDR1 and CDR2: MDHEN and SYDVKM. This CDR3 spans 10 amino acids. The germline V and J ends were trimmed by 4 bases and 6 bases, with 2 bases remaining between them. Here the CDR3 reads CASSSDTQYF. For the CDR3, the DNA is TGTGCCAGCAGTTCTGATACGCAGTATTTT.

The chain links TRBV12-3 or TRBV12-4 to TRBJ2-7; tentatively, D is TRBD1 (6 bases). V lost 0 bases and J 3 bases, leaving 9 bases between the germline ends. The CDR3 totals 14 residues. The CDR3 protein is CASSLAYRDYEQYF. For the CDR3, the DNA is TGTGCCAGCAGTTTAGCTTACAGGGACTACGAGCAGTACTTC.

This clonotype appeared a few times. The CDR3 DNA follows: TGTGCCAGCAGCGACGGGGGGCTTGTAGAGACCCAGTACTTC. Translated, it gives CASSDGGLVETQYF. The rearrangement links TRBV12-3 or TRBV12-4 to TRBJ2-5; a weak D match, TRBD2 (7 bases). V was trimmed by 6 bases and J by 4 bases, leaving 15 bases between them. This CDR3 has 14 residues.